The clone carrying this T cell receptor (beta chain) was detected only a few times. No antigen is known for it. PCR primers comprised 60 Vbeta and 13 Jbeta primers. TCRdb's copy holds only in-frame clones and misses some; the assay was immunoSEQ multiplex PCR. The table records approximately 150,000 clones, roughly 87% of them present only once. This entry is derived from a study of cytomegalovirus exposure and HLA in healthy donors. The study's findings and limits: Later analysis revealed greater clonal expansion in HLA-associated TCR beta chains than in equally common others.

This CDR3 has 14 amino acids. Germline CDR1 reads SGHDT; CDR2 reads YYEEEE. V was cut by 4 bases and J by 2 bases, with 13 bases left in between. The genes are TRBV5-6 and TRBJ2-7; tentatively, D is TRBD1 (6 bases). The origin of this receptor is a woman aged 30 to 39 in good health and CMV-seronegative. The source material was PBMCs. This CDR3 reads CASSVSRGAYEQYF. The CDR3 nucleotides are TGTGCCAGCAGCGTTTCCAGGGGCGCCTACGAGCAGTACTTC.